This T cell receptor (beta chain) was retrieved from a study of blood T cell repertoires in COVID-19 (dated by TCRdb to about 2020). Broadly, across the study: Samples from collaborators originated in the United States, Italy and Spain and spanned both the acute and convalescent phases of COVID-19. The repertoires were made available in a free public database intended to serve as a resource for research on the immune response to SARS-CoV-2. HLA class I and class II types, where available, came from metadata supplied by the sample provider rather than from assay-based typing. The dataset comprised deeply sampled blood TCRbeta repertoires from subjects exposed to, actively infected with, or recovered from COVID-19. Sample metadata almost always included a de-identified subject ID, COVID-19 status, age in years and sex. Samples were obtained from the ongoing ImmuneRACE study (first 160 participants) and from roughly 1,300 subjects provided by 6 global collaborators. The prospective study material was composed of cDNA or gDNA derived from T cells, B-cell-depleted T cells, or PBMCs. Overall results and qualifications from the work: The amount of clinical and demographic metadata varied by source and participant and was provided uncurated.

The immunoSEQ Assay, a bias-controlled multiplex PCR, was used to amplify TCRbeta CDR3 regions from genomic DNA. As for the original processing: Nucleated cell counts per sample were estimated from amplification of reference gene primers within the assay. To quantify the absolute abundance of each unique TCRbeta CDR3 rearrangement, sequence reads were collapsed and filtered. For each sample, productive Simpson clonality was calculated as the square root of Simpson's diversity index over productive rearrangements. This immuneACCESS table, as held by TCRdb, lists in-frame sequences with V and J called but not all clones. Of the missing ones, under half trace to an unresolved V gene in checked studies; the others have no known cause. D and trimming come from the DNA, and the V and J calls and clone size come from that table. This sample is represented by around 200,000 clones; more than 60% of them were singletons. Roughly 12% of the sample goes to the ten largest clones.

Looking up the germline V gene (reference sequence) yields CDR1 LNHDA and CDR2 SQIVND. There are 14 amino acids in the CDR3, from cysteine to phenylalanine inclusive. This entry keeps only the CDR3 DNA: 42 bases, framed from base 1. Trimming removed 10 bases from V and 0 bases from J, leaving 13 bases between the germline ends. Samples from volunteer blood donors who had recovered from COVID-19 were contributed by a second Seattle source. Whole blood was collected in K2EDTA tubes by collaborating institutions according to the institutions' own protocols. Collaborator samples were shipped for TCRbeta analysis as frozen whole blood, isolated PBMCs, or DNA extracted from either sample type. With regard to this clone: Which antigen it targets is not known. No base quality values were provided; no much bigger clone lies one nucleotide off.

Sequencing was done on a sample of peripheral blood. The chain joins TRBV19 to TRBJ2-1; D gene: possibly TRBD1, on 6 matching bases. The TCR sequence derives from a middle-aged man who had recovered from COVID-19. The CDR3 protein is CATKPDSSYNEQFF. The sequenced DNA is TGTGCCACTAAGCCGGACAGCTCCTACAATGAGCAGTTCTTC.